This T cell receptor beta chain was recovered during a study of OX40 agonist ivuxolimab in advanced cancers. Study-wide findings and caveats: It was not determined which antigens were specifically recognized by the peripheral T cells that had undergone clonal expansion.

Germline lookup yields CDR1 LNHDA and CDR2 SQIVND (reference sequence). This CDR3 contains 13 residues. Trimming removed 5 bases from V and 11 bases from J, with 13 bases in between. This clone occurred once. The target antigen is unknown. The data were produced by immunoSEQ multiplex PCR, yet TCRdb's version contains in-frame clones alone and is incomplete. Of roughly 34,000 clones listed, roughly 87% are singletons. The sequences come from CD4+ or CD8+ T cells sorted from blood, collected in a trial of the OX40 agonist ivuxolimab. The chain uses TRBV19 and TRBJ2-6; perhaps D is TRBD1 or TRBD2 (6 bases each). This TCR came from an adult with an advanced solid tumor such as melanoma, head and neck, liver or kidney cancer. The CDR3 DNA reads TGTGCCAGTAGTCGGGGGCCAGTACACGTCCTGACTTTC. Protein: CASSRGPVHVLTF.